The next 18 T cell receptor beta chains were all read from a single sample in a study of shared clonotypes between healthy human individuals. Sequencing used immunoSEQ multiplex PCR; TCRdb keeps in-frame clones, though not all of them. Here the sample spans some 680,000 clones, around 73% being singletons. Sequencing input: memory CD4+ T cells sorted from blood. Sample subset: CD45RA-negative fraction. The receptors originated from a woman aged 30 to 39 in good health.

A remark on this clone: Other DNA sequences in the sample encode the same CDR3. The chain carries TRBV7-9 and TRBJ2-5; D remains ambiguous. The CDR3 has 12 amino acids. V lost 0 bases and J 5 bases, leaving 4 bases between the germline ends. Germline lookup yields CDR1 SEHNR and CDR2 FQNEAQ (reference sequence). The CDR3 is CASSLAWETQYF. The CDR3 nucleotides read TGTGCCAGCAGCTTAGCATGGGAGACCCAGTACTTC.

This clone was counted only a few times. This chain connects TRBV5-4 to TRBJ2-5; the D call may be TRBD1 or TRBD2 (5 bases each). From germline, CDR1 is SGHNT and CDR2 YYREEE (reference sequence). The CDR3 runs to 17 residues. The V and J ends lost 3 bases and 2 bases respectively, with 20 bases between them. The CDR3 spells CASSSPGTPTSQETQYF. CDR3 DNA: TGTGCCAGCAGCTCACCTGGGACGCCCACATCTCAAGAGACCCAGTACTTC.

Written as DNA, the CDR3 is TGTGCCAGCAGCCAAGGGACTAGCGGGAGGGTGTATGAGCAGTTCTTC. The encoded protein is CASSQGTSGRVYEQFF. The gene calls are TRBV4-2 and TRBJ2-1, with TRBD2 identical over 15 bases. CDR3 size: 16 residues. Germline V gives CDR1 LGHNA, CDR2 YNFKEQ. V trimming: 1 base; J trimming: 8 bases; junction bases outside the gene matches: 3.

The table lists this clone with a few counts. This chain links TRBV5-6 with TRBJ2-3, with TRBD2 identical over 7 bases. Germline CDR1 reads SGHDT; CDR2 reads YYEEEE. This CDR3 is 17 amino acids long. V lost 0 bases to trimming and J lost 9 bases; unmatched junction nucleotides: 16. The CDR3 DNA is TGTGCCAGCAGCTTGGATTCTAGCGGTATGCCTCCGGGGACGCAGTATTTT. Residues: CASSLDSSGMPPGTQYF. Looking up the rest from reference TRBV5-6 and TRBJ2-3 gives the full variable domain: DAGVTQSPTHLIKTRGQQVTLRCSPKSGHDTVSWYQQALGQGPQFIFQYYEEEERQRGNFPDRFSGHQFPNYSSELNVNALLLGDSALYLCASSLDSSGMPPGTQYFGPGTRLTVL.

V is TRBV11-3 and J is TRBJ2-7; D ambiguous. Germline V lookup: CDR1 SGHNT, CDR2 YENEEA. There are 15 residues in the CDR3. Trimming removed 2 bases from V and 5 bases from J, with 16 bases in between. CDR3 sequence reads: CASSLNVGSLDEQYF. CDR3 sequence (DNA): TGTGCCAGCAGCTTAAACGTGGGAAGCCTGGACGAGCAGTACTTC.

Only one count was recorded for this clone. The genes are TRBV4-1 and TRBJ1-1; D remains ambiguous. V was pared by 2 bases and J by 0 bases, with 22 bases between. This CDR3 contains 19 residues. CDR1 and CDR2 from the germline V gene are MGHRA and YSYEKL. Here the CDR3 DNA reads TGCGCCAGCAGCCAACCATCCAGCACCGCTCCGGCTTTGAACACTGAAGCTTTCTTT. Its protein product is CASSQPSSTAPALNTEAFF.

V gene TRBV7-2 combines with J gene TRBJ2-7; D gene ambiguous. The CDR3 is 13 residues long. Trimming stripped 4 bases from V and 3 bases from J, with 10 bases between. Germline-derived CDR1 and CDR2 are SGHTA and FQGNSA. CDR3 in amino acids: CASSSRQHYEQYF. CDR3 sequence (DNA): TGTGCCAGCAGCTCCCGGCAGCACTACGAGCAGTACTTC.

This chain joins TRBV21-1 and TRBJ1-5; the table names TRBD1, a call not compared with the DNA. TRBV21-1 is assigned pseudogene status. There are 14 residues in the CDR3. DNA for the CDR3: TGTGCCAGCAAGCCCACAGAAGTTCGGCAGCCCCAGCATTTT. Translation gives CASKPTEVRQPQHF.

This clone has just a few counts. The chain has TRBV19 and TRBJ2-2; TRBD1 is a possible D gene (6 bases). The CDR3 has 15 amino acids. The V gene lost 7 bases and the J gene lost 2 bases, with 14 bases spanning the gap. Germline CDR1 reads LNHDA; CDR2 reads SQIVND (reference sequence). In DNA, the CDR3 is TGTGCCAGTACACCGGGACACCCAAACACCGGGGAGCTGTTTTTT. It yields the protein CASTPGHPNTGELFF. Full variable domain (outside the CDR3, taken from reference TRBV19 and TRBJ2-2): DGGITQSPKYLFRKEGQNVTLSCEQNLNHDAMYWYRQDPGQGLRLIYYSQIVNDFQKGDIAEGYSVSREKKESFPLTVTSAQKNPTAFYLCASTPGHPNTGELFFGEGSRLTVL.

V is TRBV19 and J is TRBJ2-7; 7 bases match TRBD1. Germline CDR1 and CDR2: LNHDA and SQIVND (reference sequence). The CDR3 extends over 12 amino acids. CDR3 DNA sequence: TGTGACGGACAGGATTTGTGCTACGAGCAGTACTTC. This encodes CDGQDLCYEQYF.

This clone has at least ten counts. The J gene is TRBJ2-7, the V gene TRBV2, with D perhaps being TRBD1 or TRBD2 (6 bases each). Germline assignment: CDR1 SNHLY and CDR2 FYNNEI. The CDR3 covers 15 residues. Trimming left V 2 bases short and J 7 bases short, with 18 bases between. The CDR3 sequence: CASSETRGRSWEQYF. CDR3 DNA sequence: TGTGCCAGCAGTGAAACCCGGGGGCGGTCCTGGGAGCAGTACTTC.

V is TRBV7-8 and J is TRBJ2-6; no reliable D call. V lost 8 bases and J lost 1, with 6 bases in between. The CDR3 sequence is 13 residues long. Per germline, CDR1 SGHVS and CDR2 FQNEAQ. CDR3 amino acids: CASGDSGANVLTF. The CDR3 region has the DNA TGTGCCAGCGGGGATTCTGGGGCCAACGTCCTGACTTTC.

In DNA form, the CDR3 reads TGTGCCAGCACCAGGACCGGAAAGGGGAACACTGAAGCTTTCTTT. Encoded protein: CASTRTGKGNTEAFF. The chain couples TRBV19 to TRBJ1-1; D ambiguous. CDR1 and CDR2 (germline): LNHDA, SQIVND (reference sequence). Between the trimmed V and J ends, which lost 9 bases and 1 base, there was a span of 18 bases. There are 15 residues in the CDR3. The whole variable domain, remainder taken from reference TRBV19 and TRBJ1-1, is DGGITQSPKYLFRKEGQNVTLSCEQNLNHDAMYWYRQDPGQGLRLIYYSQIVNDFQKGDIAEGYSVSREKKESFPLTVTSAQKNPTAFYLCASTRTGKGNTEAFFGQGTRLTVV.

V gene TRBV28 combines with J gene TRBJ1-4, with 7 bases lining up with TRBD1. V gave up 5 bases and J gave up 13 bases; unmatched junction bases: 10. CDR3 length: 13 amino acids. Germline values: CDR1 MDHEN, CDR2 SYDVKM. CDR3 DNA: TGTGCCAGCAGTGACGAGGACAGGCCCTCACTGTTTTTT. Protein product: CASSDEDRPSLFF.

The J gene is TRBJ1-3, the V gene TRBV6-1; D not resolved. The length of the CDR3 is 15 residues. V lost 6 bases, J lost 0 bases, and 12 bases lay in between. CDR1 MNHNS and CDR2 SASEGT come from the germline V gene. In DNA, the CDR3 is TGTGCCAGCAGAGCCGGACTCAGCTCTGGAAACACCATATATTTT. Residues: CASRAGLSSGNTIYF.

V usage is TRBV5-1 and J usage is TRBJ2-5; 7 positions agree with TRBD2. The end of the DNA aligns better with TRBJ2-7, so the J call may be wrong. The length of the CDR3 is 14 residues. Per germline, CDR1 SGHRS and CDR2 YFSETQ. CDR3 in amino acids: CASSLSSGTYEQYF. The CDR3 nucleotides are TGCGCCAGCAGCTTGTCTAGCGGCACCTACGAGCAGTACTTC.

The gene calls are TRBV28 and TRBJ2-1; no firm D call. The V end was cut by 1 base, the J end by 4 bases, with 14 bases between. The CDR3 loop spans 16 amino acids. The germline V gene encodes CDR1 MDHEN and CDR2 SYDVKM. The CDR3 loop is CASSLSGFLLYNEQFF. The CDR3 nucleotides read TGTGCCAGCAGTTTATCAGGTTTTCTCCTTTACAATGAGCAGTTCTTC.

This clone has a handful of counts. The rearrangement links TRBV7-8 to TRBJ1-2; no definite D call. The V gene's germline CDR1 is SGHVS and CDR2 FQNEAQ. V dropped 4 bases and J dropped 8 bases, with 14 bases sitting between them. This CDR3 contains 13 residues. CDR3 in amino acids: CASSSAPGRGYTF. Written as DNA, the CDR3 is TGTGCCAGCAGCTCGGCCCCAGGTCGGGGCTACACCTTC.